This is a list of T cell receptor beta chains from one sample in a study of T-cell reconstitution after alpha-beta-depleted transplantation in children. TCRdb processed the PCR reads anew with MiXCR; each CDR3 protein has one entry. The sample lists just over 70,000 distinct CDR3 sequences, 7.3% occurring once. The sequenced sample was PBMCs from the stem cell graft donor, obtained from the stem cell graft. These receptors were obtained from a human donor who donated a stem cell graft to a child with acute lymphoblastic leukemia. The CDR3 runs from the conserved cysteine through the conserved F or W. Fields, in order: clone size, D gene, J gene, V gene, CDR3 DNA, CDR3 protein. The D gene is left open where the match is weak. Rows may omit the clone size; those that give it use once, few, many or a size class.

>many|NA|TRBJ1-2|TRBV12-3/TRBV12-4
TGTGCCAGCAGTTTTCTGGCAGGAGCGTATGGCTACACCTTC
CASSFLAGAYGYTF
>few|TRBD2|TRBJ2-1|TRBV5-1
TGCGCCAGCAGTCGTAGTGTAAGGTTTGTTCCTAGCGGGATATTCTATGAGCAGTTCTTC
CASSRSVRFVPSGIFYEQFF
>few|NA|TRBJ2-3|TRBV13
TGTGCCAGCAGCACCACAGGGTGGGGCACAGATACGCAGTATTTT
CASSTTGWGTDTQYF
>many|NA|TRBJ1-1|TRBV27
TGTGCCAGCAGGCCATCCGGGACGGACTTCAGCAGGACTGAAGCTTTCTTT
CASRPSGTDFSRTEAFF
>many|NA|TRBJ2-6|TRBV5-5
TGTGCCAGCAGCTTGGGGGGCTCTGGGGCCAACGTCCTGACTTTC
CASSLGGSGANVLTF
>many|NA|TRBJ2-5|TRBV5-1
TGCGCCAGCAGCTTTCACTCGATTCTACATAAAGAGACCCAGTACTTC
CASSFHSILHKETQYF
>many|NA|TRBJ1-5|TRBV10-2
TGCGCCAGCAGTGAGTCTAAGGGAGGAAATCAGCCCCAGCATTTT
CASSESKGGNQPQHF
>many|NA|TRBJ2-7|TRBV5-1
TGCGCCAGCAGCTTGGGGATCGGGGGTGGCTCCTACGAGCAGTACTTC
CASSLGIGGGSYEQYF
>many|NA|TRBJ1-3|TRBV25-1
TGTGCCAGCAGTGAATTGGGGACGTCCTCTGGAAACACCATATATTTT
CASSELGTSSGNTIYF
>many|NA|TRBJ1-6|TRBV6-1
TGTGCCAGCAGTGAAGCGCATAATTCACCCCTCCACTTT
CASSEAHNSPLHF
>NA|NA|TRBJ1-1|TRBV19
TGTGCCAGTCAAGTGGCGGGTAACACTGAAGCTTTCTTT
CASQVAGNTEAFF
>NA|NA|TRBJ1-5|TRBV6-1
TGTGCCAGCAGTGGACGGGGAGCGGATCAGCCCCAGCATTTT
CASSGRGADQPQHF
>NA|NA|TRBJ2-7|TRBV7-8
TGTGCCAGCAGCTTAGGGGGGACACTAGTGGCATACGAGCAGTACTTC
CASSLGGTLVAYEQYF
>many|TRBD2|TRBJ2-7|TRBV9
TGTGCCAGTAGCGTAGGCGGGGGGCTCTCCTACGAGCAGTACTTC
CASSVGGGLSYEQYF
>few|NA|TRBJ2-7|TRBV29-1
TGCAGCGTTGATCGCGGCGGGGACCACGAGCAGTACTTC
CSVDRGGDHEQYF
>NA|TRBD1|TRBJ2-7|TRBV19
TGTGCCAGTAGGGACAGGGCCCGATACGAGCAGTACTTC
CASRDRARYEQYF
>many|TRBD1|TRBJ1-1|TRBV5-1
TGCGCCAGCAGCTTGGGACAGGGGATCACTGAAGCTTTCTTT
CASSLGQGITEAFF
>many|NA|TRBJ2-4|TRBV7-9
TGTGCCAGCAGCTTTTCCGGGAGAAACAGAAACATTCAGTACTTC
CASSFSGRNRNIQYF
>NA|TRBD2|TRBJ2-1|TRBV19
TGTGCCAGATTCCCCCTTCCCGGGACTAGCGGGAGGAATGAGCAGTTCTTC
CARFPLPGTSGRNEQFF
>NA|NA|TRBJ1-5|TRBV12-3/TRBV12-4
TGTGCCAGCAGCGGGGGGGACGCCCTTTCGTTTAATAGCAATCAGCCCCAGCATTTT
CASSGGDALSFNSNQPQHF
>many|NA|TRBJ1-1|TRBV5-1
TGCGCCAGCAGCTTGGCCCATGGGACTGAAGCTTTCTTT
CASSLAHGTEAFF
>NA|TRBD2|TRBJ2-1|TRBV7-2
TGTGCCAGCAGCCGCTATGGGGGGGGGTACAATGAGCAGTTCTTC
CASSRYGGGYNEQFF
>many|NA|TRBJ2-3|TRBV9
TGTGCCAGCAGCGTTCGGAGTGGAGATACGCAGTATTTT
CASSVRSGDTQYF
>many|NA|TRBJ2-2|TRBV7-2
TGTGCCAGCAGCCAACTCCCCCGAACCGGGGAGCTGTTTTTT
CASSQLPRTGELFF
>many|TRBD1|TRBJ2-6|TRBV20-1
TGCAGTGCTAAACCGGGACAGGGGATTTCTGGGGCCAACGTCCTGACTTTC
CSAKPGQGISGANVLTF
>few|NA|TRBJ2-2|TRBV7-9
TGTGCCAGCAGCTCTGGAGGGACCGGGGAGCTGTTTTTT
CASSSGGTGELFF
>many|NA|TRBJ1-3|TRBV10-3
TGTGCCGCAAGACCTTGGGGCATATATTTT
CAARPWGIYF
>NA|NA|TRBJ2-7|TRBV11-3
TGTGCCAGCAGCCTCCGAGCGTCCGACTACGAGCAGTACTTC
CASSLRASDYEQYF
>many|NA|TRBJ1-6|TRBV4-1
TGCGCCAGCAGCCAAGTTGAAAGACTGGGGAATTCACCCCTCCACTTT
CASSQVERLGNSPLHF
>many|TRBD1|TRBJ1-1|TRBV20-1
TGCAGTGCCCGCGGGACAGGGGGCGGCGACACTGAAGCTTTCTTT
CSARGTGGGDTEAFF
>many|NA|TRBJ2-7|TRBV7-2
TGTGCCAGCAGCTTCAAGACACCCTACGAGCAGTACTTC
CASSFKTPYEQYF
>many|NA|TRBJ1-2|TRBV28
TGTGCCAGCACCCTCCCGGGCAGTGGCTATGGCTACACCTTC
CASTLPGSGYGYTF
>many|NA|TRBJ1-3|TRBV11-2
TGTGCCAGCAGCCCACGCGGCGCATGGGATTTCGGAAACACCATATATTTT
CASSPRGAWDFGNTIYF
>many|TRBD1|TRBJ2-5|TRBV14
TGTGCCAGCAGCGGACGGGACAGCCAAGAGACCCAGTACTTC
CASSGRDSQETQYF
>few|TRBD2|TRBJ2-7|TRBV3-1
TGTGCCAGCAGCCAAGGGACTAGCGGTCAGTACTTC
CASSQGTSGQYF
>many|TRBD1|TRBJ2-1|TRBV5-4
TGTGCCAGCAGCCGCGGGGACAGGGGGTTTAATGAGCAGTTCTTC
CASSRGDRGFNEQFF
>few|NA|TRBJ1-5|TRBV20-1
TGCCACCCCGGGGGAAGAAGCAATCAGCCCCAGCATTTT
CHPGGRSNQPQHF
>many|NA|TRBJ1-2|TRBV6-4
TGTGCCAGCAGTGGAGCTACAGGGTGGAACTATGGCTACACCTTC
CASSGATGWNYGYTF
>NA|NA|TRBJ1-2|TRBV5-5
TGTGCCAGCAGCAGACAGCAAACTAACTATGGCTACACCTTC
CASSRQQTNYGYTF
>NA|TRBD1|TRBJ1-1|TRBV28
TGTGCCAGCAGCACCACAGGGGGAACGAACACTGAAGCTTTCTTT
CASSTTGGTNTEAFF
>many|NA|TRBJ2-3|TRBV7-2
TGTGCCAGCAGCCCCCTGTCCGTCGGAGATACGCAGTATTTT
CASSPLSVGDTQYF
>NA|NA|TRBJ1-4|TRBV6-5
TGTGCCAGCAGTTACAGAACAACTAATGAAAAACTGTTTTTT
CASSYRTTNEKLFF
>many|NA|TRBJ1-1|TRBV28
TGTGCCAGCAGGCCACCCCAGGGGAGCGGCGCTTTCTTT
CASRPPQGSGAFF
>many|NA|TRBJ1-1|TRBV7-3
TGTGCCAGCAGCGATGGGGGGCGGACTGAAGCTTTCTTT
CASSDGGRTEAFF
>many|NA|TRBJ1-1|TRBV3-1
TGTGCCAGCAGCCAAGTAGGGAGAGTGACTGAAGCTTTCTTT
CASSQVGRVTEAFF
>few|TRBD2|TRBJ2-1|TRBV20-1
TGCAGTGCTAGAGATGCTAGCGGGAGGGCCTACGATGAGCAGTTCTTC
CSARDASGRAYDEQFF
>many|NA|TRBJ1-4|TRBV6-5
TGTGCCAGCAGAGCGTACCTGGGACAAGGGGAAAAACTGTTTTTT
CASRAYLGQGEKLFF
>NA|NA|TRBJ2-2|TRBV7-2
TGTGCCAGCAGCTTAGGTCGGGGGAGGACCGGGGAGCTGTTTTTT
CASSLGRGRTGELFF